The source of this T cell receptor beta chain is a study of blood T cell repertoires in COVID-19 (dated by TCRdb to the early 2020s). Study-level background: Samples covering the acute and convalescent phases of COVID-19 were provided by collaborators in the United States, Italy and Spain. The material from the prospective study consisted of cDNA or gDNA derived from T cells, B-cell-depleted T cells, or PBMCs. Deeply sampled blood TCRbeta repertoires from subjects exposed to, actively infected with, or recovered from COVID-19 were included in the dataset. The repertoires were released in a freely available public database meant as a resource for research on the immune response to SARS-CoV-2. Samples came from the ongoing ImmuneRACE study (first 160 participants) plus 1,254 subjects from 6 global collaborators. Sample metadata almost always included a de-identified subject ID, COVID-19 status, age in years and sex. Where HLA class I and class II types were available, the types were taken from metadata supplied by the sample provider, not from assay-based typing.

Details on this clone: There is no known antigen for this receptor. No base qualities exist here, and no much larger clone lies one base off it.

Overall results and qualifications from the work: The quantity of clinical and demographic metadata differed by source and by participant and was supplied without curation.

TCRbeta CDR3 regions were amplified from genomic DNA by means of the immunoSEQ Assay, a bias-controlled multiplex PCR. In the source study's methods: The number of nucleated cells in each sample was estimated from the amplification of reference gene primers within the assay. To quantify the absolute abundance of each unique TCRbeta CDR3 rearrangement, sequence reads were collapsed and filtered. Productive Simpson clonality was computed per sample as the square root of Simpson's diversity index over productive rearrangements. TCRdb mirrors the immuneACCESS table, restricted to in-frame sequences. Some clones are absent from its copies; in checked studies, under half trace to an unresolved V gene, and the reason for the others is unknown. Clone size and V and J calls were adopted from that table, with D and trimming inferred from the DNA. This sample lists some 240,000 clones; about 86% were detected once. Jointly, the top ten make up about 3.5% of the sample.

Participants in the prospective study were aged roughly 18 to 90 years, lived in under 30 United States geographic areas, and enrolled through a virtual design. Cohort assignment in the prospective study relied on participant-reported clinical history from a screening survey and a study questionnaire. For ImmuneRACE Cohort 3, a participant was defined as recovered based on two consecutive negative NP/OP PCR tests, clearance by a healthcare professional, or resolution of symptoms. In the prospective study, whole blood, serum and a nasopharyngeal or oropharyngeal swab were collected from each participant by mobile phlebotomists. Additional blood draws and questionnaires over an approximately two-month period could optionally be provided by prospective study participants. Before DNA extraction, prospective study blood samples were shipped either frozen or at room temperature. The CDR3 spans 16 residues, from the cysteine through the phenylalanine. The entry retains the CDR3 DNA only, 48 bases that are in frame from base 1. For CDR1 and CDR2, the germline V gene lists KGHDR and SFDVKD. Germline trimming: 1 base from V, 6 bases from J; junction bases outside gene matches: 6.

The rearrangement combines TRBV24-1 with TRBJ2-1; 9 bases in the junction line up with TRBD2. Input material: PBMCs or T cells enriched from blood (not recorded which). This sequence originates from a man in his fifties who had recovered from COVID-19. The bases read TGTGCCACCAGTGATTTTAGTAGCGGGGGCTCCAATGAGCAGTTCTTC. It specifies CATSDFSSGGSNEQFF.